The sample holds one count of the clone carrying this T cell receptor (beta chain). The target antigen is unknown. Germline CDR1 reads SGHVS; CDR2 reads FNYEAQ. The CDR3 contains 11 residues. The V and J ends lost 3 bases and 5 bases respectively, with 5 bases between them. This sample is drawn from a study of OX40 agonist ivuxolimab in advanced cancers. TCRdb's copy holds only in-frame clones and misses some; the assay was immunoSEQ multiplex PCR. The sample lists tens of thousands of clones; around 94% were seen once. General study results and limits: Clones of CD4+ and CD8+ blood T cells grew by week 6 at doses of 0.1 to 3.0 mg/kg.

This sequence originates from an adult with an advanced solid tumor such as melanoma, head and neck, liver or kidney cancer. Here the sequenced sample was CD4+ or CD8+ T cells sorted from blood, taken in a trial of the OX40 agonist ivuxolimab. The chain couples TRBV7-6 to TRBJ2-7; D is ambiguous. Here the CDR3 reads CASSLTDEQYF. The CDR3, as DNA: TGTGCCAGCAGCTTGACTGACGAGCAGTACTTC.